This TCR beta chain was documented in a study of T cell responses to AZD1222 COVID-19 vaccine (dated by TCRdb to the early 2020s). As for the study more broadly: AZD1222 recipients with second doses at about 4 weeks or about 12 weeks were pooled, because spike-specific TCR depth and breadth did not differ between schedules. Enrollment into the trials was organized by age into subgroups of 18-55, 56-69 and 70-plus years, and those subgroups contained roughly 160, 29 and 62 TCR-sequenced participants, respectively. TCR sequencing covered over 230 trial participants: 200 to 210 given two doses of AZD1222 and 26 given two doses of MenACWY control vaccine. Here is what the overall study found, with its caveats: Participants were mostly white British and included more females than males, and it was suggested by the authors that clonal diversity may have been underestimated. After two AZD1222 doses, spike-specific TCR breadth and depth were significantly higher than at day 0 and than in MenACWY recipients. Because no day 14 peak-response samples were available, repertoires were characterized only after the peak T cell response. Epitopes outside the regions mutated in the B.1.351 and B.1.1.7 variants were reportedly recognized by nearly half of the unique spike-specific TCRs. In the small 56-69-year group, the increase in depth fell short of significance, most likely because of low power. Conclusions about previously exposed vaccinees are limited, since just five to seven AZD1222 recipients were seropositive for SARS-CoV-2 at baseline. The whole spike protein was spanned by vaccine-associated CD4 TCRs, and dominant responses were seen in regions 160-218 and 743-854.

A few counts support this clone. What antigen it recognizes has not been identified. It has no much larger one-base neighbor in the sample; base qualities were not kept. The time point label of this sample denotes: baseline before first vaccination. Samples from vaccinated people were obtained from the UK trials COV001 and COV002, which included a single-blind randomized controlled phase 2/3 trial of AZD1222 (ChAdOx1 nCoV-19) in healthy adults. For TCRbeta chain sequencing, PBMC samples were collected from trial participants at day 0 and at day 28 after the second dose. The CDR3 regions of human TCRbeta chains were analyzed by immunosequencing. The paper's processing steps were these. Repertoire TCRs were matched against a reference library of SARS-CoV-2-specific TCRs generated with the MIRA antigen-specificity platform. Breadth was defined as the fraction of unique TCRs that were SARS-CoV-2-associated. Depth was defined as the fraction of total T cells that were SARS-CoV-2-associated. Using the MIRA data, each spike-specific TCR was mapped to the spike region that the TCR reacts to and placed in a CD4 or CD8 class. Log10-transformed breadth and depth values were compared by one-way ANOVA with Sidak's multiple comparisons tests. In TCRdb, the immuneACCESS table is reduced to in-frame sequences with V and J assigned. These tables do not hold every clone; where another copy was compared, an unresolved V gene accounts for under half, and the others remain unexplained. Clone size and the V and J calls come from that table; the DNA yielded D and trimming. Counted in this sample were more than 95,000 clones; around nine tenths of them appeared once. Clones ranked in the top ten supply approximately 7.5% of the sample.

The CDR3 covers 15 residues, taking in both the cysteine and the phenylalanine. Only the CDR3 DNA stays, 45 bases, in frame from base 1. The germline V gene sets CDR1 to SNHLY and CDR2 to FYNNEI. Clipping removes 10 bases from V and 4 bases from J, with 13 as the unmatched junction base count. The rearranged segments are TRBV2 and TRBJ1-5; 7 bases in the junction line up with TRBD1. This receptor was taken from an adult in good health. The sequences come from peripheral blood, collected on day 0 of AZD1222 vaccination. CDR3 region: CATSNPGQSNQPQHF. The DNA sequence is given as TGTGCCACCTCGAACCCGGGACAGAGTAATCAGCCCCAGCATTTT.